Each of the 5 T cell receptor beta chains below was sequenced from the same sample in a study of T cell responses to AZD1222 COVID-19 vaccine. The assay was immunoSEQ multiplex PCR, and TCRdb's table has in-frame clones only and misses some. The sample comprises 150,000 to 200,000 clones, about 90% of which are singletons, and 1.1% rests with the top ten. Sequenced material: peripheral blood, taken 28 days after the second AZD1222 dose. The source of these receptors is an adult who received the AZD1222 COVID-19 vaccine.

The CDR3 nucleotides are TGCGCCAGCAGCGTAAACTTGGATACGCAGTATTTT. Translated: CASSVNLDTQYF. This chain uses TRBV5-1 with TRBJ2-3; D call uncertain. The V gene lost 4 bases and the J gene lost 6 bases, with 9 bases spanning the gap. The CDR3 is 12 amino acids. Germline assignment: CDR1 SGHRS and CDR2 YFSETQ.

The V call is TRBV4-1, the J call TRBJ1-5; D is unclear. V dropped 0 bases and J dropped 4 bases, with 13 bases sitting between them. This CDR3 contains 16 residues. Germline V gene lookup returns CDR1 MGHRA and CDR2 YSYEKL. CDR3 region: CASSQDPGRVNQPQHF. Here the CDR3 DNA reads TGCGCCAGCAGCCAAGACCCAGGACGGGTTAATCAGCCCCAGCATTTT.

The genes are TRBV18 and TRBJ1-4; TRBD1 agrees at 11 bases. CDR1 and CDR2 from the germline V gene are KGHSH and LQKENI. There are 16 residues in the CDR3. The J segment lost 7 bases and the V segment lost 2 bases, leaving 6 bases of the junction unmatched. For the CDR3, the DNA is TGTGCCAGCTCACCAACCGGAGGGACAGGGGGTGAAAAACTGTTTTTT. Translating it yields CASSPTGGTGGEKLFF.

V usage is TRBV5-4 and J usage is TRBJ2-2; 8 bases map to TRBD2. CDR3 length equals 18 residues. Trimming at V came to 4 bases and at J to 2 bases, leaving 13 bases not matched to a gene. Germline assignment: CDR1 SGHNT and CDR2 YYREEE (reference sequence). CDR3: CASSPGGSGGTNTGELFF. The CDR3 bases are TGTGCCAGCAGCCCTGGTGGGAGCGGGGGAACTAACACCGGGGAGCTGTTTTTT.

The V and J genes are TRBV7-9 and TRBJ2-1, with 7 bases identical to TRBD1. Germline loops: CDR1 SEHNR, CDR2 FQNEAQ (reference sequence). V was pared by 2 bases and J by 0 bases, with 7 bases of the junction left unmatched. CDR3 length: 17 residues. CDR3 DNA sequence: TGTGCCAGCAGCTTATTACACAGGGGAAGCTCCTACAATGAGCAGTTCTTC. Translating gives CASSLLHRGSSYNEQFF.